The entry that follows covers one T cell receptor beta chain sequence. Its antigen remains unknown. The CDR3 covers 16 residues. CDR1 is SGDLS, CDR2 YYNGEE, per germline. Through template switching, UMIs that included a 6-nucleotide sample barcode were added. For each CDR3 protein, TCRdb gives one entry from its re-call of the 5' RACE reads, without DNA. The sample's table shows some 150,000 distinct CDR3 sequences. The data derive from a study of monozygotic twins with inflammatory bowel disease. Points from the study as a whole: Those with IBD had lower TCRbeta diversity (inverse Simpson) than their healthy co-twins did.

Sequenced sample: blood. The receptor's source is a human donor with ulcerative colitis or Crohn's disease, or a healthy co-twin of an affected twin (not recorded which). The rearrangement uses TRBV9 and TRBJ2-1; TCRdb gives TRBD1 as the D gene, but with no DNA this cannot be confirmed. CDR3 in amino acids: CASSRDTSPTYNEQFF.